Below, 12 T cell receptor beta chains from the same sample are listed, as sequenced in a study of cytomegalovirus exposure and HLA in healthy donors (dated by TCRdb to about 2017). Library construction relied on the immunoSEQ multiplex PCR assay. The multiplex PCR relied on a mix of 60 forward primers for TCR Vbeta segments and 13 reverse primers for TCR Jbeta segments. The table comes from immuneACCESS by way of TCRdb, which keeps in-frame sequences with V and J called. Part of the clones is missing from these tables; in studies checked, under half for an unresolved V gene and the rest for unknown reasons. This sample has around 160,000 clones in its table, and approximately 77% of those were observed once. The ten most abundant clones make up about 7.9% of the sample. Specimen: PBMCs. The receptors stem from a male donor in good health and CMV-seropositive.

This chain links TRBV6-4 with TRBJ1-5; weak D call: TRBD1 (5 bases). The germline V and J ends were trimmed by 7 bases and 6 bases, with 16 bases remaining between them. CDR1 MRHNA and CDR2 SNTAGT come from the germline V gene. The CDR3 runs 14 residues. CDR3 in DNA: TGTGCCAGCATTCGTGGGCAGGGATGTCAGCCCCAGCATTTT. Amino acids: CASIRGQGCQPQHF.

The chain recombines TRBV19 with TRBJ2-5, with D perhaps TRBD2 (6 bases). V shed 6 bases and J shed 1 base, with 9 bases lying between them. There are 13 residues in the CDR3. CDR1 and CDR2 (germline): LNHDA, SQIVND (reference sequence). In DNA form, the CDR3 reads TGTGCCAGTAGGCGGGATACCCAAGAGACCCAGTACTTC. Protein product: CASRRDTQETQYF.

V is TRBV7-2 and J is TRBJ1-2; D is unclear. The V gene's germline CDR1 is SGHTA and CDR2 FQGNSA. The CDR3 consists of 15 residues. V shed 1 base and J shed 4 bases, with 13 bases lying between them. DNA of the CDR3: TGTGCCAGCAGCTTAGGCAATCCGAGACTCTATGGCTACACCTTC. Translated, it gives CASSLGNPRLYGYTF.

V is TRBV4-2 and J is TRBJ1-5; the D is unclear. Looked up from germline, CDR1 is LGHNA and CDR2 is YNFKEQ. Trimming took off 4 bases at V and 7 bases at J, with 14 bases between the two ends. The CDR3 spans 14 residues. As DNA, the CDR3 is TGTGCCAGCAGCCTCCTAGTCGGGGAGCAGCCCCAGCATTTT. As protein: CASSLLVGEQPQHF.

The chain uses TRBV5-1 and TRBJ1-2, with D unresolved. This CDR3 spans 13 amino acids. Germline CDR1 and CDR2: SGHRS and YFSETQ. Trimming removed 3 bases from V and 3 bases from J, with 9 bases in between. The DNA of the CDR3 is TGCGCCAGCAGCTCATCGGTTGACTATGGCTACACCTTC. Residues: CASSSSVDYGYTF. The whole variable domain, remainder taken from reference TRBV5-1 and TRBJ1-2, is KAGVTQTPRYLIKTRGQQVTLSCSPISGHRSVSWYQQTPGQGLQFLFEYFSETQRNKGNFPGRFSGRQFSNSRSEMNVSTLELGDSALYLCASSSSVDYGYTFGSGTRLTVV.

The V gene is TRBV6-5, the J gene TRBJ1-1; 8 nucleotides match TRBD1. The CDR3 contains 14 residues. Looked up from germline, CDR1 is MNHEY and CDR2 is SVGAGI. J lost 7 bases, V lost 0 bases, and 4 bases had no gene match. The CDR3 sequence is CASSYSIGTGEAFF. Written as DNA, the CDR3 is TGTGCCAGCAGTTACTCGATAGGGACAGGTGAAGCTTTCTTT.

This clone has just a few counts. The rearrangement uses TRBV7-2 and TRBJ2-2, with 8 nucleotides matching TRBD2. The V gene end was trimmed by 1 base and the J gene end by 6 bases; junction bases not matched to a gene: 4. Germline V gives CDR1 SGHTA, CDR2 FQGNSA. The CDR3 contains 15 residues. CDR3 nucleotides: TGTGCCAGCAGCTTAGTCGGCGGGGGGTCCGGGGAGCTGTTTTTT. Protein product: CASSLVGGGSGELFF.

The chain joins TRBV7-2 to TRBJ1-2; weak D call: TRBD1 (6 bases). Germline lookup yields CDR1 SGHTA and CDR2 FQGNSA. The CDR3 length is 15 residues. With 5 bases removed from V and 4 bases from J, the gap between germline ends came to 17 bases. CDR3 coding DNA: TGTGCCAGCAGCCTGACAGGCTCCCAGGGCTATGGCTACACCTTC. Amino acid sequence: CASSLTGSQGYGYTF.

This clone was picked up one time. The chain recombines TRBV7-9 with TRBJ2-5; the match to TRBD1 covers 9 bases. V was clipped by 4 bases and J by 6 bases; unmatched bases: 6. There are 14 residues in the CDR3. Germline V gene sequence: CDR1 SEHNR, CDR2 FQNEAQ (reference sequence). This CDR3 is CASSSTGGAKTQYF. The DNA for the CDR3 is TGTGCCAGCAGCTCAACAGGGGGCGCAAAGACCCAGTACTTC.

There are a few counts of this clone. The chain carries TRBV29-1 and TRBJ2-2; 8 positions agree with TRBD2. The V gene's germline CDR1 is SQVTM and CDR2 ANQGSEA. Trimming removed 3 bases from V and 7 bases from J; junction bases left unmatched: 10. The CDR3 covers 15 residues. The chain's CDR3 is CSVDTGTSAIGELFF. CDR3 in DNA: TGCAGCGTTGATACTGGGACTAGTGCGATCGGGGAGCTGTTTTTT.

This rearrangement joins TRBV2 to TRBJ2-5; 14 bases are a match to TRBD2. Matching the DNA end better, TRBJ2-7 makes the J call doubtful. Looked up from germline, CDR1 is SNHLY and CDR2 is FYNNEI. This CDR3 spans 15 amino acids. CDR3 sequence (DNA): TGTGCCAGCAGCGAGGGACTAGCGGGGGCCTACGAGCAGTACTTC. Translating it yields CASSEGLAGAYEQYF.

The genes are TRBV19 and TRBJ1-2, with 7 bases lining up with TRBD1. CDR3 length: 15 residues. Germline-derived CDR1 and CDR2 are LNHDA and SQIVND (reference sequence). The ends lost 1 base at V and 2 bases at J; junction bases unmatched: 4. Written as DNA, the CDR3 is TGTGCCAGTAGTATAGCCGCAGGGGGGAACTATGGCTACACCTTC. Amino acid sequence: CASSIAAGGNYGYTF.